The rows below give T cell receptor beta chains drawn from one sample of a study of blood T cell repertoires in COVID-19. Profiled with immunoSEQ multiplex PCR; TCRdb holds only in-frame clones, not every one. The profile shows hundreds of thousands of clones, 70% to 90% of them singletons. Sequenced material: PBMCs or T cells enriched from blood (not recorded which). These receptors came from a man aged 30 to 39 with acute COVID-19. Both conserved end residues are trimmed from each CDR3. Fields, in order: clone size, V gene, CDR3 protein. Rows give clone size only sometimes, using once, few, many, or a class for an expanded clone.

clone_size: few; v_call: TRBV2; cdr3_aa: ASSPGTSRLTYNEQF
clone_size: once; v_call: TRBV6-5; cdr3_aa: ASRGQDYGYT
clone_size: -; v_call: TRBV4-1; cdr3_aa: ASSQGPGKGAVVNTEAF
clone_size: -; v_call: TRBV10-2; cdr3_aa: ASSELGQRYEQY
clone_size: -; v_call: TRBV5-5; cdr3_aa: ASSFGRGEGYT
clone_size: -; v_call: TRBV24-1; cdr3_aa: ATRGYDTGELF
clone_size: -; v_call: TRBV3-1/TRBV3-2; cdr3_aa: ASSQEINQYGYT
clone_size: -; v_call: TRBV5-1; cdr3_aa: ASSSRPTGVVSDTQY
clone_size: few; v_call: TRBV2; cdr3_aa: ASCFSGQTLYGYT
clone_size: few; v_call: TRBV2; cdr3_aa: ASSGLGQGGGELF
clone_size: -; v_call: TRBV7-9; cdr3_aa: ASSFYGTNEKLF
clone_size: -; v_call: TRBV2; cdr3_aa: ASNPRLLGEQY
clone_size: -; v_call: TRBV18; cdr3_aa: ASSPTGGPGDKGYT
clone_size: -; v_call: TRBV30; cdr3_aa: AWSRQGLEQY
clone_size: -; v_call: TRBV6-1; cdr3_aa: ASSEVPGEKLF
clone_size: -; v_call: TRBV5-1; cdr3_aa: ASSLGEFSYEQY
clone_size: -; v_call: TRBV28; cdr3_aa: ASSFGQPGHNEQF
clone_size: -; v_call: TRBV2; cdr3_aa: ASRETSGRLGTQY
clone_size: few; v_call: TRBV18; cdr3_aa: ASSPGDTEAF
clone_size: -; v_call: TRBV10-2; cdr3_aa: ASPLRYRGTNQPQH
clone_size: -; v_call: TRBV7-6; cdr3_aa: ASSLAGTGDSPLH
clone_size: -; v_call: TRBV14; cdr3_aa: ASSPGTRYGYT
clone_size: -; v_call: TRBV18; cdr3_aa: ASSSLHRDTDGYT
clone_size: -; v_call: TRBV3-1/TRBV3-2; cdr3_aa: ASSPGQNYGYT
clone_size: -; v_call: TRBV28; cdr3_aa: ASSSPSGTGGGRRYYGYT
clone_size: -; v_call: TRBV4-1; cdr3_aa: ASSQDPAGDYEQY
clone_size: few; v_call: TRBV9; cdr3_aa: ASSVASDSPRRDTQY
clone_size: once; v_call: TRBV3-1/TRBV3-2; cdr3_aa: ASSPLAGGPNEQY
clone_size: -; v_call: TRBV7-9; cdr3_aa: ASIGGASSTDTQY
clone_size: few; v_call: TRBV10-2; cdr3_aa: ASRSGPAGSQPQH
clone_size: once; v_call: TRBV12-5; cdr3_aa: ASGAGTGMYEQY
clone_size: many; v_call: TRBV28; cdr3_aa: ASSLADRNNQPQH
clone_size: -; v_call: TRBV5-5; cdr3_aa: ASSPYYRDRLLNEKLF
clone_size: -; v_call: TRBV19; cdr3_aa: ASSLGGSYEQY
clone_size: -; v_call: TRBV30; cdr3_aa: AWETGYQETQY
clone_size: -; v_call: TRBV30; cdr3_aa: AWSRAGPNSPLH
clone_size: -; v_call: TRBV9; cdr3_aa: ASSVDPGGEQF
clone_size: -; v_call: TRBV27; cdr3_aa: ASSPGLSNEQF
clone_size: -; v_call: TRBV24-1; cdr3_aa: ATSDGHTTGELF
clone_size: -; v_call: TRBV7-3; cdr3_aa: ASSPPGNTEQF
clone_size: -; v_call: TRBV10-3; cdr3_aa: AITATGGVGSYT
clone_size: -; v_call: TRBV5-4; cdr3_aa: ASRGIFFYGYT
clone_size: -; v_call: TRBV6-5; cdr3_aa: ASSYARTGNTEAF
clone_size: once; v_call: TRBV11-2; cdr3_aa: ASSPDRTRVAEAF
clone_size: -; v_call: TRBV7-3; cdr3_aa: ASSLIAGTDTQY
clone_size: -; v_call: TRBV6-5; cdr3_aa: ASSSSANYGYT
clone_size: -; v_call: TRBV11-2; cdr3_aa: ASSLGSSGGRGETQY
clone_size: -; v_call: TRBV25-1; cdr3_aa: ASSDSGASSYNEQF
clone_size: -; v_call: TRBV5-1; cdr3_aa: ASSQGVGGHNSPLH
clone_size: -; v_call: TRBV11-1; cdr3_aa: ASSFRGQNSGNTIY
clone_size: -; v_call: TRBV9; cdr3_aa: ASSAEGDVDGYT
clone_size: -; v_call: TRBV10-2; cdr3_aa: ASSEAGRLGNTIY
clone_size: few; v_call: TRBV25-1; cdr3_aa: ASSGQVGYT
clone_size: -; v_call: TRBV5-1; cdr3_aa: ASSLAGVQYGNTIY